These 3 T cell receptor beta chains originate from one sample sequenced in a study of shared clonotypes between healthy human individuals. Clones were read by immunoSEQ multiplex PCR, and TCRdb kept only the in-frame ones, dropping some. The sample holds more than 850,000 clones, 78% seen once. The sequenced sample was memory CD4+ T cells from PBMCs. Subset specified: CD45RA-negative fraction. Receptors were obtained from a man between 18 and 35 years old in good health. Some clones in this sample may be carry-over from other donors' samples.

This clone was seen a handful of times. CDR3 sequence: CASSWGQDYGYTF. The DNA of the CDR3 is TGTGCCAGCAGCTGGGGACAGGACTATGGCTACACCTTC. This rearrangement joins TRBV5-6 to TRBJ1-2, with 8 bases fitting TRBD1. The V gene's germline CDR1 is SGHDT and CDR2 YYEEEE. Trimming cost V 3 bases and J 3 bases; bases outside gene matches: 1. CDR3 size: 13 residues.

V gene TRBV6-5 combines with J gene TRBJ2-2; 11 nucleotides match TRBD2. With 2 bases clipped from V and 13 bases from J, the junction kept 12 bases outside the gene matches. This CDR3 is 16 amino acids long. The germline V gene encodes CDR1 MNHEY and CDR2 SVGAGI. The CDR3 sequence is CASSYDTLAGGRGLFF. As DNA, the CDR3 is TGTGCCAGCAGTTACGACACCTTAGCGGGAGGGCGGGGGCTGTTTTTT.

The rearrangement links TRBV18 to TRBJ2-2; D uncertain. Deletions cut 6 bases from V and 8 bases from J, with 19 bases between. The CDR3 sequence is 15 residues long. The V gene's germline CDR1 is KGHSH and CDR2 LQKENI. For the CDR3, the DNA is TGTGCCAGCTCTCGGCCGGCCACGGATTGGGGGGAGCTGTTTTTT. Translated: CASSRPATDWGELFF.